These 28 T cell receptor beta chains originate from one sample sequenced in a study of beta chain features in type 1 diabetes. The authors reverse transcribed all of the isolated RNA, so sequencing captured expressed TCRB transcripts. Clones were sequenced by immunoSEQ multiplex PCR, and TCRdb holds only the in-frame ones, with some missing. The sample has 120,000 to 150,000 clones; roughly 53% are singletons. The specimen sequenced was Tregs from blood. The origin of the receptors is a man aged 18 to 29 in good health.

The rearrangement joins TRBV2 to TRBJ1-3, with D hard to call. V dropped 3 bases and J dropped 7 bases, with 7 bases sitting between them. CDR3 length: 12 amino acids. Germline V gene sequence: CDR1 SNHLY, CDR2 FYNNEI. CDR3 residues: CASSDAVNTIYF. Written as DNA, the CDR3 is TGTGCCAGCAGTGATGCGGTGAACACCATATATTTT.

The rearrangement joins TRBV27 to TRBJ2-3, with TRBD2 matching over 14 bases. Trimming took 7 bases from V and 3 from J; bases not matched to a gene: 15. CDR1 and CDR2 from the germline V gene are MNHEY and SMNVEV (reference sequence). The CDR3 extends over 19 amino acids. CDR3 sequence (DNA): TGTGCCAGCACCTATGGACTAGCGGGAGGACGATTGGAGACAGATACGCAGTATTTT. It codes for CASTYGLAGGRLETDTQYF.

This clone has only a few counts. This sequence joins TRBV28 and TRBJ2-5; the match to TRBD2 covers 12 bases. Germline CDR1 is MDHEN and CDR2 is SYDVKM. The CDR3 extends over 15 amino acids. V trimming: 3 bases; J trimming: 2 bases; junction bases outside the gene matches: 1. CDR3 in amino acids: CASSFLAGGQETQYF. The CDR3 bases are TGTGCCAGCAGTTTCCTAGCGGGGGGGCAAGAGACCCAGTACTTC.

This chain uses TRBV4-3 with TRBJ2-5, with D perhaps matching TRBD1 (5 bases). Trimming cost V 1 base and J 3 bases, with 18 bases left between them. This CDR3 spans 17 amino acids. Germline V gene lookup returns CDR1 LGHNA and CDR2 YSLEER. Here the CDR3 DNA reads TGCGCCAGCAGCCAAGGAATCAACTCCAGGGTTAAAGAGACCCAGTACTTC. Translated: CASSQGINSRVKETQYF.

This clone appeared a few times. Here the CDR3 reads CASSIRQGDEGELFF. CDR3 nucleotides: TGCGCCAGCAGCATCCGACAGGGGGATGAAGGGGAGCTGTTTTTT. J is TRBJ2-2 and V is TRBV5-1; 9 bases map to TRBD1. Trimming cost V 4 bases and J 8 bases; bases outside gene matches: 9. Germline CDR1 reads SGHRS; CDR2 reads YFSETQ. The CDR3 is 15 amino acids.

V usage is TRBV7-2 and J usage is TRBJ1-1; no reliable D call. CDR3 size: 13 residues. Germline lookup yields CDR1 SGHTA and CDR2 FQGNSA. Trimming stripped 2 bases from V and 2 bases from J, with 6 bases between. DNA of the CDR3: TGTGCCAGCAGCTTAAACAGAAACACTGAAGCTTTCTTT. Its translation: CASSLNRNTEAFF.

The chain joins TRBV7-9 to TRBJ2-4; weak D call: TRBD1 (6 bases). The V gene's germline CDR1 is SEHNR and CDR2 FQNEAQ (reference sequence). V lost 5 bases and J 15 bases, leaving 23 bases between the germline ends. The CDR3 contains 14 residues. The chain's CDR3 is CASSPPASRDTRYF. The DNA of the CDR3 is TGTGCCAGCAGCCCCCCTGCAAGCCGGGACACAAGGTACTTC.

This clone has a handful of counts. The rearrangement uses TRBV19 and TRBJ1-2, with 8 nucleotides matching TRBD1. Germline V gene lookup returns CDR1 LNHDA and CDR2 SQIVND (reference sequence). The CDR3 is 13 residues long. Trimming cost V 6 bases and J 6 bases; bases outside gene matches: 6. For the CDR3, the DNA is TGTGCCAGTAGCAAGACAGGGGTGGATGGCTACACCTTC. Protein product: CASSKTGVDGYTF. Full variable domain (outside the CDR3, taken from reference TRBV19 and TRBJ1-2): DGGITQSPKYLFRKEGQNVTLSCEQNLNHDAMYWYRQDPGQGLRLIYYSQIVNDFQKGDIAEGYSVSREKKESFPLTVTSAQKNPTAFYLCASSKTGVDGYTFGSGTRLTVV.

This clone was observed a few times. V and J are TRBV5-1 and TRBJ2-7, with a tentative D call TRBD1 (6 bases). V was pared by 8 bases and J by 3 bases, with 12 bases between. The CDR3 has 12 residues. Germline loops: CDR1 SGHRS, CDR2 YFSETQ. The CDR3 loop reads CASGDTSYEQYF. CDR3 nucleotides: TGCGCCAGTGGGGACACTAGCTACGAGCAGTACTTC.

The chain couples TRBV5-4 to TRBJ2-7, with 8 bases fitting TRBD1. CDR1 SGHNT and CDR2 YYREEE come from the germline V gene (reference sequence). V was clipped by 2 bases and J by 2 bases; unmatched bases: 6. This CDR3 is 15 amino acids long. CDR3 nucleotides: TGTGCCAGCAGCTTAGACCGGGACAGGCCCTACGAGCAGTACTTC. Protein product: CASSLDRDRPYEQYF.

This clone was seen a handful of times. The rearrangement links TRBV10-3 to TRBJ2-6; 11 bases are shared with TRBD2. V lost 5 bases and J lost 0; bases outside the gene matches: 3. CDR1 is ENHRY and CDR2 is SYGVKD in the germline V gene. The CDR3 extends over 17 amino acids. The CDR3 DNA is TGTGCCATCAGTCTAGCGGGGGGACGCTCTGGGGCCAACGTCCTGACTTTC. It codes for CAISLAGGRSGANVLTF.

This chain connects TRBV4-3 to TRBJ1-2, with 8 bases fitting TRBD1. This CDR3 has 14 residues. The V gene end was trimmed by 4 bases and the J gene end by 4 bases; junction bases not matched to a gene: 5. The V gene's germline CDR1 is LGHNA and CDR2 YSLEER. Here the CDR3 reads CASSLGQGAYGYTF. The CDR3 DNA follows: TGCGCCAGCAGCCTCGGACAGGGAGCCTATGGCTACACCTTC.

This clone is a singleton in its sample. The rearrangement uses TRBV23-1 and TRBJ2-7; 7 positions agree with TRBD1. TRBV23-1 is an ORF, and what it does is uncertain. The CDR3 loop spans 16 amino acids. V trimming: 3 bases; J trimming: 0 bases; junction bases outside the gene matches: 8. This CDR3 is CASSHYRGPSSYEQYF. CDR3 DNA sequence: TGCGCCAGCAGTCATTACAGGGGCCCAAGCTCCTACGAGCAGTACTTC.

V usage is TRBV29-1 and J usage is TRBJ1-2; 7 positions agree with TRBD1. Germline V CDR1 and CDR2: SQVTM, ANQGSEA. V shed 1 base and J 4 bases; nucleotides not matched to a gene: 6. This CDR3 is built from 14 residues. CDR3 protein: CSVEVADRPYGYTF. In DNA, the CDR3 is TGCAGCGTTGAAGTTGCGGACAGGCCCTATGGCTACACCTTC.

The chain uses TRBV7-2 and TRBJ2-5; 9 bases are a match to TRBD1. The V gene end was trimmed by 2 bases and the J gene end by 5 bases; junction bases not matched to a gene: 6. The CDR3 sequence is 15 residues long. Germline CDR1 and CDR2: SGHTA and FQGNSA. The CDR3 sequence is CASSLPGQGSETQYF. The CDR3 DNA is TGTGCCAGCAGCTTACCGGGACAGGGATCTGAGACCCAGTACTTC. Full variable domain (remainder filled in from reference TRBV7-2 and TRBJ2-5): GAGVSQSPSNKVTEKGKDVELRCDPISGHTALYWYRQSLGQGLEFLIYFQGNSAPDKSGLPSDRFSAERTGGSVSTLTIQRTQQEDSAVYLCASSLPGQGSETQYFGPGTRLLVL.

The CDR3 spells CASSVSSGRIYNEQFF. In nucleotides, the CDR3 is TGTGCCAGCAGCGTGTCTAGCGGGAGGATATACAATGAGCAGTTCTTC. The rearrangement links TRBV9 to TRBJ2-1; 11 nucleotides agree with TRBD2. With 2 bases clipped from V and 4 bases from J, the junction kept 5 bases outside the gene matches. Per germline, CDR1 SGDLS and CDR2 YYNGEE. CDR3 length: 16 amino acids. The full variable domain, in which reference TRBV9 and TRBJ2-1 provide the parts outside the CDR3, is DSGVTQTPKHLITATGQRVTLRCSPRSGDLSVYWYQQSLDQGLQFLIQYYNGEERAKGNILERFSAQQFPDLHSELNLSSLELGDSALYFCASSVSSGRIYNEQFFGPGTRLTVL.

This chain links TRBV30 with TRBJ1-6, with D perhaps matching TRBD1 (6 bases). Germline V CDR1 and CDR2: GTSNPN, SVGIG (reference sequence). The CDR3 loop spans 13 amino acids. V was pared by 1 base and J by 10 bases, with 11 bases between. This CDR3 reads CAWSEQGSSPLHF. In nucleotides, the CDR3 is TGTGCCTGGAGTGAACAGGGAAGCTCACCCCTCCACTTT.

V is TRBV6-6 and J is TRBJ2-3; D might be TRBD2 (5 bases). With 0 bases removed from V and 7 bases from J, the gap between germline ends came to 8 bases. The CDR3 consists of 13 residues. Germline lookup yields CDR1 MNHNY and CDR2 SVGAGI (reference sequence). DNA of the CDR3: TGTGCCAGCAGTTACTCGAGGGCCAATACGCAGTATTTT. Translated: CASSYSRANTQYF.

The chain recombines TRBV7-2 with TRBJ2-2, with 7 bases fitting TRBD2. Germline CDR1 reads SGHTA; CDR2 reads FQGNSA. CDR3 length: 14 amino acids. V lost 8 bases to trimming and J lost 2 bases; unmatched junction nucleotides: 5. In DNA, the CDR3 is TGTGCCAGCCGGCTAGCGGCTAACACCGGGGAGCTGTTTTTT. Protein product: CASRLAANTGELFF.

This clone has a handful of counts. The chain uses TRBV19 and TRBJ2-2; 7 bases align to TRBD1. V gave up 7 bases and J gave up 2 bases; unmatched junction bases: 7. Germline V gene lookup returns CDR1 LNHDA and CDR2 SQIVND (reference sequence). This CDR3 has 15 residues. CDR3 in amino acids: CASIQAGGNTGELFF. CDR3 DNA: TGTGCCAGTATTCAGGCAGGGGGTAACACCGGGGAGCTGTTTTTT.

J is TRBJ1-2 and V is TRBV13; 7 positions agree with TRBD1. This CDR3 region has 14 residues. In germline, CDR1 is PRHDT, CDR2 FYEKMQ (reference sequence). V dropped 6 bases and J dropped 8; count of bases not matched to a gene: 12. CDR3 in DNA: TGTGCCAGCAGGAGGATTCAGGTAGGGGGCGGCTACACCTTC. This sequence encodes CASRRIQVGGGYTF. Together with reference TRBV13 and TRBJ1-2, the CDR3 gives the full variable domain: AAGVIQSPRHLIKEKRETATLKCYPIPRHDTVYWYQQGPGQDPQFLISFYEKMQSDKGSIPDRFSAQQFSDYHSELNMSSLELGDSALYFCASRRIQVGGGYTFGSGTRLTVV.

Only a few counts were recorded for this clone. V usage is TRBV6-1 and J usage is TRBJ1-4; a possible D gene is TRBD1 (5 bases). Trimming shortened V by 5 bases and J by 8 bases, and 18 bases separated the two germline ends. The CDR3 contains 15 residues. CDR1 and CDR2 from the germline V gene are MNHNS and SASEGT. CDR3 loop: CASSLGGGRDEKLFF. The CDR3 DNA follows: TGTGCCAGCAGTTTGGGGGGTGGAAGGGACGAAAAACTGTTTTTT.

The chain has TRBV28 and TRBJ2-3, with D perhaps TRBD2 (5 bases). Trimming cost V 2 bases and J 4 bases, with 13 bases left between them. Looked up from germline, CDR1 is MDHEN and CDR2 is SYDVKM. The CDR3 covers 15 residues. CDR3 nucleotide sequence: TGTGCCAGCAGTTTACGTGGGAGTTTGTCAGATACGCAGTATTTT. Its protein is CASSLRGSLSDTQYF.

For this clone: Other DNA sequences within the sample encode an identical CDR3. The gene calls are TRBV29-1 and TRBJ2-3; D uncertain. The V gene's germline CDR1 is SQVTM and CDR2 ANQGSEA. The CDR3 is 11 amino acids. Trimming stripped 1 base from V and 5 bases from J, with 4 bases between. The CDR3 DNA is TGCAGCGTTGAAGGAGGAGATACGCAGTATTTT. Translated: CSVEGGDTQYF.

V and J are TRBV6-5 and TRBJ2-7, with D possibly matching TRBD1 (6 bases). The CDR3 length is 13 residues. V lost 6 bases to trimming and J lost 6 bases, with 15 bases between them. The germline CDR1 and CDR2 sequences are MNHEY and SVGAGI. The DNA for the CDR3 is TGTGCCAGCAGGACAGGCCTTATCCGCGAGCAGTACTTC. Translating gives CASRTGLIREQYF.

The chain uses TRBV6-1 and TRBJ1-5, with D possibly matching TRBD1 (5 bases). Germline-derived CDR1 and CDR2 are MNHNS and SASEGT. There are 13 residues in the CDR3. V was shortened by 4 bases and J by 6 bases, with 10 bases between the two germline ends. The CDR3 DNA follows: TGTGCCAGCAGTGGGTCAGGGTTTCAGCCCCAGCATTTT. Its translation: CASSGSGFQPQHF.

The rearrangement uses TRBV6-1 and TRBJ1-2; D remains ambiguous. Trimming left V 6 bases short and J 1 base short, with 9 bases between. Per the germline V gene, CDR1 is MNHNS and CDR2 is SASEGT. The CDR3 is made up of 13 amino acids. CDR3 nucleotide sequence: TGTGCCAGCAGGGCCCATTTTAACTATGGCTACACCTTC. It yields the protein CASRAHFNYGYTF.

This rearrangement joins TRBV10-3 to TRBJ1-6, with TRBD1 identical over 7 bases. The CDR3 is 14 amino acids. Germline CDR1 reads ENHRY; CDR2 reads SYGVKD. Germline trimming cut 8 bases from V and 9 bases from J; bases unmatched to any gene: 10. For the CDR3, the DNA is TGTGCCATCGGAGACAGGGTACCCTCTTCACCCCTCCACTTT. Translated, it gives CAIGDRVPSSPLHF.